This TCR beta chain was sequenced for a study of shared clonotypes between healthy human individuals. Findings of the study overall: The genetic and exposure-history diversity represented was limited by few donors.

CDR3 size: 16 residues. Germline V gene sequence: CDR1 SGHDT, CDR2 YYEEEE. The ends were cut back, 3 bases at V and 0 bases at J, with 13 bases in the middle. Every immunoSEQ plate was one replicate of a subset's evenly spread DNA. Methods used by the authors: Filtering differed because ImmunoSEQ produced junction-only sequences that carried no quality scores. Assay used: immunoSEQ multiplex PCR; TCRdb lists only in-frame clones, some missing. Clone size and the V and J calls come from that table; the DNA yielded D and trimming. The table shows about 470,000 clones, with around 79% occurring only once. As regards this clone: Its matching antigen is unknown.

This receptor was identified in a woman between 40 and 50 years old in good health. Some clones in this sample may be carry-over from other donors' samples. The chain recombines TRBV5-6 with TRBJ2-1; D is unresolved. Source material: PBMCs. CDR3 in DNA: TGTGCCAGCAGCTCCTTGTCTGCCTTCTCCTACAATGAGCAGTTCTTC. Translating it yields CASSSLSAFSYNEQFF.